The T cell receptor beta chain under discussion was sequenced for a study of T cells in Graves' hyperthyroidism and ophthalmopathy (dated by TCRdb to the late 2010s). Some background on the complete study: Peripheral blood was collected at initial diagnosis, before any treatment. To identify TCR V-J signatures that set the groups apart, the researchers used a discovery cohort of 100 patients, made up of under 50 with Graves' ophthalmopathy and about 60 with stable Graves' hyperthyroidism. The roughly 90 discovery patients were divided at random into training and test sets in a 7:3 ratio. In addition, the study compared T-cell repertoires in thyroid tissue and in blood from roughly six Graves' hyperthyroidism patients. After sampling, hyperthyroidism patients received methimazole starting at 30 mg daily, and ophthalmopathy patients received high-dose intravenous methylprednisolone. Prospective prediction of ophthalmopathy was tested in an independent validation cohort of fewer than 20 hyperthyroidism patients and some 17 patients who later progressed to ophthalmopathy. TCR Vbeta CDR3 sequencing of 130 to 150 peripheral blood samples (43 ophthalmopathy, 75 to 80 hyperthyroidism and roughly 17 progressor patients) is reported in the paper.

Graves' hyperthyroidism was defined as stable when no progression to ophthalmopathy occurred over 18 months of follow-up. Hyperthyroidism patients were newly diagnosed, with disease duration under 2 months, and aged 18 to 65 years. Patients with uncontrolled infections, other autoimmune diseases, pregnancy or lactation were excluded. Diagnoses were established on the basis of clinical symptoms, serum thyroxine and TRAb, thyroid ultrasound, and orbital computed tomography. Ficoll-Paque density gradient centrifugation was used to isolate PBMCs from approximately 10 ml of fresh peripheral blood. Total RNA was extracted using Trizol reagent, and RNA quality was assessed on an Agilent 2100 Bioanalyzer. The CDR3 holds 15 amino acids from the cysteine to the phenylalanine. Only the CDR3 part of the read is kept: 45 bases, read in frame from the first base. CDR1 and CDR2 are drawn from the germline V gene (reference sequence): LGHDT, YNNKEL.

In regard to this clonotype: This receptor's antigen is unknown. A much larger clonotype is one base distant, so this may be a read error.

The TCR beta CDR3 regions were amplified from the RNA transcripts. For the first round of RT-PCR on the TCR CDR3, the HTBI primer set was used together with the Qiagen OneStep RT-PCR kit. The libraries were constructed in a second round of multiplex PCR and then size-selected and purified. Paired-end sequencing of the libraries was performed with 100 bp reads on an Illumina HiSeq2000. Under the source paper's analysis protocol: SOAPnuke was used to process the raw data, throwing out any read that contained adapters or uncalled bases, had a mean Phred below 15, or lacked an exact constant-primer or identifier match. High-quality paired reads were merged with COPE v1.2.5, and unique nucleotide sequences were defined as clonotypes. MiTCR v1.1 was used to align clonotypes to the IMGT TRBV, TRBD and TRBJ reference segments. Only V-J combinations with frequency above 0.0001, covering 98% to 99.2% of repertoires, were analysed. A TCS score was defined as the ratio between F50 (clonal expansion) and ExV (chaos), using BLOSUM62-based TCRdist between CDR3 peptides within each V-J. Welch's t-statistics and random forest reduced roughly 530 V-J features to 13, which were used in a naive Bayes classifier (R e1071). TCRdb ran its own pipeline on the public reads, namely fastp trimming at Q25 and MiXCR clone calling, and kept in-frame beta chains. Each record represents a unique CDR3 protein, reported with the most common genes and DNA among its rows. It is TCRdb's table, rather than the study itself, that gives the V and J calls and clone size. A total of over 150,000 distinct CDR3 sequences appear in this sample, roughly a sixth of them only once. Clones ranked in the top ten supply roughly 49% of the sample.

On the study overall, not on this receptor specifically: Sample size was not statistically predetermined, and blinding of investigators to group allocation was not performed. During validation, the model predicted progression to ophthalmopathy a median of about 5.9 months ahead of onset, with almost 71% sensitivity and about 72% specificity. Most expanded thyroid clonotypes (frequency above 0.001) were also detected in blood, a finding suggesting that blood repertoires may reflect thyroid immune responses. Ophthalmopathy was separated from stable hyperthyroidism by a 13 V-J signature model, with around 90% sensitivity and about 81% specificity obtained in cross-validation and 80%/75% obtained in testing.

The sample was blood. The chain is made from TRBV3-1 and TRBJ2-1, and 11 bases in between align with TRBD2. The better agreement between TRBJ2-7 and the DNA end casts doubt on the J call. The receptor was isolated from a woman aged 45 to 65 with Graves' hyperthyroidism. The CDR3 protein: CASAVAGLAANEQYF. The base sequence is TGTGCCAGCGCCGTGGCGGGACTAGCGGCAAATGAGCAGTACTTC.